This T cell receptor (beta chain) was recovered during a study of cytomegalovirus exposure and HLA in healthy donors. The PCR was carried out with 60 Vbeta primers and 13 Jbeta primers. Authors' data handling: It was a later analysis that counted 79 million or so unique TCR beta chains, of which 9.5 million to 14 million were shared. Some clones are missing from TCRdb's copy, which holds only in-frame ones; the method was immunoSEQ multiplex PCR. That table gives V, J and clone size, and the DNA gave D and trimming. The profile covers around 200,000 clones, with almost 85% appearing a single time and 0.58% taken by the ten largest. A single count supports this clone. Antigen unknown. CDR1 and CDR2 from the germline V gene are SGDLS and YYNGEE. The length of the CDR3 is 16 residues. V lost 2 bases, J lost 6 bases, and 18 bases lay in between. Broader study findings: Among the CMV-associated chains, three were confirmed in vitro as specific for CMV antigens. TCR beta sequences reportedly predicted most subjects' HLA-A and HLA-B alleles accurately. Per published reports, the classifier diagnosed cytomegalovirus status with high specificity and sensitivity.

This receptor was obtained from a woman between 40 and 50 years old in good health and CMV-seronegative. What was sequenced was PBMCs. V gene TRBV9 combines with J gene TRBJ2-1; D is possibly TRBD2 (6 bases). The DNA for the CDR3 is TGTGCCAGCAGCGTGGGAAGGAGCGGGTGGGGCAATGAGCAGTTCTTC. This codes for CASSVGRSGWGNEQFF.